The 7 T cell receptor beta chains given below trace back to one sample, sequenced in a study of OX40 agonist ivuxolimab in advanced cancers. Assay: immunoSEQ multiplex PCR; the TCRdb copy retains only in-frame clones and omits some. The sample holds about 70,000 clones; roughly four fifths are singletons and the top ten take roughly 6.2%. Material: CD4+ or CD8+ T cells sorted from blood, obtained in a trial of the OX40 agonist ivuxolimab. Receptor source: an adult with an advanced solid tumor such as melanoma, head and neck, liver or kidney cancer.

The chain is built from TRBV1 and TRBJ1-6; the D call in the table, TRBD1, was not verified against the DNA. TRBV1 is given as a pseudogene. The CDR3 contains 19 residues. The CDR3 DNA sequence: TGCACCAGCAGCCAAGATTGCACAGGGGGCAAATCCTATAATTCACCCCTCCACTTT. This sequence encodes CTSSQDCTGGKSYNSPLHF.

This clone was observed once. Here the CDR3 reads CASSGPTDTQYF. DNA of the CDR3: TGTGCCAGCAGCGGACCTACAGATACGCAGTATTTT. The chain uses TRBV9 and TRBJ2-3; D gene ambiguous. This CDR3 region has 12 residues. The germline CDR1 and CDR2 sequences are SGDLS and YYNGEE. Trimming stripped 3 bases from V and 3 bases from J, with 5 bases between.

The chain uses TRBV21-1 and TRBJ1-2; the D call in the table, TRBD1, was not verified against the DNA. TRBV21-1 is noted as a pseudogene. The CDR3 is 13 residues long. The CDR3 coding sequence is TGTGCCAGTCCGACAGGGAAAATCTATGGCTACACCTTC. Encoded protein: CASPTGKIYGYTF.

J is TRBJ1-5 and V is TRBV28; D gene uncertain. Per the germline V gene, CDR1 is MDHEN and CDR2 is SYDVKM. Trimming stripped 3 bases from V and 2 bases from J, with 8 bases between. The CDR3 runs to 14 residues. In DNA, the CDR3 is TGTGCCAGCAGTTTGGGTTTGCGCAATCAGCCCCAGCATTTT. Residues: CASSLGLRNQPQHF.

The gene calls are TRBV5-1 and TRBJ1-3; D unresolved. Germline-derived CDR1 and CDR2 are SGHRS and YFSETQ. V lost 3 bases and J lost 4, with 8 bases in between. CDR3 length: 13 residues. The CDR3 nucleotides read TGCGCCAGCAGCTCCTCTCCCGGAAACACCATATATTTT. It encodes CASSSSPGNTIYF.

The gene calls are TRBV18 and TRBJ2-1; D unclear. V was pared by 0 bases and J by 4 bases, with 16 bases between. The CDR3 has 17 residues. CDR1 is KGHSH and CDR2 is LQKENI in the germline V gene. CDR3 DNA: TGTGCCAGCTCACCACCGTTGGCGGCGGACGGATACAATGAGCAGTTCTTC. Its translation: CASSPPLAADGYNEQFF.

The V gene is TRBV18, the J gene TRBJ1-2; no reliable D call. The CDR3 runs 13 residues. CDR1 KGHSH and CDR2 LQKENI come from the germline V gene. Deletions cut 3 bases from V and 2 bases from J, with 7 bases between. The CDR3: CASSPQENYGYTF. The CDR3 nucleotides are TGTGCCAGCTCACCCCAGGAAAACTATGGCTACACCTTC.